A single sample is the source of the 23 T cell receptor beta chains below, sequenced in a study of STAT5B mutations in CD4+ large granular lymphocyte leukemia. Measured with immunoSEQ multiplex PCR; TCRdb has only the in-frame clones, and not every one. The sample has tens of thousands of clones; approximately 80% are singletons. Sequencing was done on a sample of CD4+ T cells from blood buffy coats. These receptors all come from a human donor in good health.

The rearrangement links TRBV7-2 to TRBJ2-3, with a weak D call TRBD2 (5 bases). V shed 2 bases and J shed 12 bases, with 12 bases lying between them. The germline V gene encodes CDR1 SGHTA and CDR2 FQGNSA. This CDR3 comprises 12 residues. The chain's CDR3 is CASSLNAGSQYF. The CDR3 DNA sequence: TGTGCCAGCAGCTTAAATGCGGGCAGCCAGTATTTT.

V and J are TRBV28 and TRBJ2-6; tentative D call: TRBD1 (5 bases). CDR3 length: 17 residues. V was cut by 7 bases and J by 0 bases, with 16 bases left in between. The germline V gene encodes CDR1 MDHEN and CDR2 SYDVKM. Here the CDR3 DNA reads TGTGCCAGCACCCAAGGGGTGGCGACCTCTGGGGCCAACGTCCTGACTTTC. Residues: CASTQGVATSGANVLTF.

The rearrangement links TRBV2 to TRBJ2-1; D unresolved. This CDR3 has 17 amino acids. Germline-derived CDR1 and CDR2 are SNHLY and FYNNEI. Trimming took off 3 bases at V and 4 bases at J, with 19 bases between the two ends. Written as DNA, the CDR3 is TGTGCCAGCAGTGAGGCTGGCCCCGGAAGGGCTTACAATGAGCAGTTCTTC. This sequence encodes CASSEAGPGRAYNEQFF.

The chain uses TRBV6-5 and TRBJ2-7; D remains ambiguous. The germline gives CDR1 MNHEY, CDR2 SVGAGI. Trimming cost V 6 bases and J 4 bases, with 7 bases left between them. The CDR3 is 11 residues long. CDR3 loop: CASSRLYEQYF. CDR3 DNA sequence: TGTGCCAGCAGCCGCCTGTACGAGCAGTACTTC.

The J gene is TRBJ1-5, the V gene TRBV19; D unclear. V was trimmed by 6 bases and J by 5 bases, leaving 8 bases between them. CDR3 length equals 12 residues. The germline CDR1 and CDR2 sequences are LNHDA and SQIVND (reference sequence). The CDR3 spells CASRGGDQPQHF. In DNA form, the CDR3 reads TGTGCCAGTAGAGGCGGGGATCAGCCCCAGCATTTT.

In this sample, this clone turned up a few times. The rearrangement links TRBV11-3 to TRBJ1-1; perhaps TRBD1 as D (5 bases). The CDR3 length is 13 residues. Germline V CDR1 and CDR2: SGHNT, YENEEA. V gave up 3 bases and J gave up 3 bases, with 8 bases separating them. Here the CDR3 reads CASSLGGHTEAFF. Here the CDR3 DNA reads TGTGCCAGCAGCTTGGGGGGTCACACTGAAGCTTTCTTT. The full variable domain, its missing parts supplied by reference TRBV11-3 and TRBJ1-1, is EAGVVQSPRYKIIEKKQPVAFWCNPISGHNTLYWYLQNLGQGPELLIRYENEEAVDDSQLPKDRFSAERLKGVDSTLKIQPAELGDSAVYLCASSLGGHTEAFFGQGTRLTVV.

The CDR3 bases are TGTGCCAGCATCCCAGAGGGGCAGATTAGCTCCTATAATTCACCCCTCCACTTT. Translated, it gives CASIPEGQISSYNSPLHF. The V gene is TRBV28, the J gene TRBJ1-6; tentative D call: TRBD1 (5 bases). Trimming stripped 7 bases from V and 0 bases from J, with 19 bases between. The germline CDR1 and CDR2 sequences are MDHEN and SYDVKM. The CDR3 sequence is 18 residues long.

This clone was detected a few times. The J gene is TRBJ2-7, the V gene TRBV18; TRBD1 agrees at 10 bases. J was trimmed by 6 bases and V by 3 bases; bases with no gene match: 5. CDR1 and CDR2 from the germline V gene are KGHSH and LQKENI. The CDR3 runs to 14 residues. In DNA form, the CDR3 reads TGTGCCAGCTCACCCTTTTGGACAGGGGGCGAGCAGTACGTC. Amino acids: CASSPFWTGGEQYV.

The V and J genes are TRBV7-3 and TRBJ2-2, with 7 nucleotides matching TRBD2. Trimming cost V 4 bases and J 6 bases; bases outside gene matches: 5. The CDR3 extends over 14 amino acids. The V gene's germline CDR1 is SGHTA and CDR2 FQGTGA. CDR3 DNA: TGTGCCAGCAGCTGGCGGGCGGGGGCCGGGGAGCTGTTTTTT. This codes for CASSWRAGAGELFF.

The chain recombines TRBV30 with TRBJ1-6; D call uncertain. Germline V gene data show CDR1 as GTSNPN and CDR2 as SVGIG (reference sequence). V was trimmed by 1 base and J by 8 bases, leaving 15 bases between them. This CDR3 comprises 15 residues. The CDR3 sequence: CAWSATVPVDSPLHF. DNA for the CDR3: TGTGCCTGGAGTGCGACCGTTCCAGTGGATTCACCCCTCCACTTT.

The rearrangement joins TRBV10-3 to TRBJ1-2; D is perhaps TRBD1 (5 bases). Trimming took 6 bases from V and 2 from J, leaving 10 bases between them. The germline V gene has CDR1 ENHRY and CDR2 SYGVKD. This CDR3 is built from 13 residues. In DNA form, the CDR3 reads TGTGCCATCAGAGACAGTTTAAACTATGGCTACACCTTC. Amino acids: CAIRDSLNYGYTF.

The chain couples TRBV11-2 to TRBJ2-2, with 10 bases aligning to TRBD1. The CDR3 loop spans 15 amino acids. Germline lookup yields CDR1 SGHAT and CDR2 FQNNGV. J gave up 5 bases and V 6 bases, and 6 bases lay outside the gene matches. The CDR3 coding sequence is TGTGCCAGCAGATCAGACAGGGGGCGGACCGGGGAGCTGTTTTTT. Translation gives CASRSDRGRTGELFF.

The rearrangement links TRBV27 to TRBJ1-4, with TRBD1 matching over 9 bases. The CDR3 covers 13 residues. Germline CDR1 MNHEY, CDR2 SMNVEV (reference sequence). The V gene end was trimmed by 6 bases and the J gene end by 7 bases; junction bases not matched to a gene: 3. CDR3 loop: CASRRQGGEKLFF. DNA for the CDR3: TGTGCCAGCAGGAGACAGGGGGGTGAAAAACTGTTTTTT.

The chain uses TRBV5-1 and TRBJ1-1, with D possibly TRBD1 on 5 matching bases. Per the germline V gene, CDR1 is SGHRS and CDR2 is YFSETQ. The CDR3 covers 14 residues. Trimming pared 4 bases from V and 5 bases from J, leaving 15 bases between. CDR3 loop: CASSPWGRGTEAFF. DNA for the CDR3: TGCGCCAGCAGCCCTTGGGGACGGGGAACTGAAGCTTTCTTT.

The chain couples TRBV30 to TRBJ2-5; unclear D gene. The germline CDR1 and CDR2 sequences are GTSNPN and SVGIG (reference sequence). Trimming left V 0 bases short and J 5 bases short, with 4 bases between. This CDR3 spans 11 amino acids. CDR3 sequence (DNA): TGTGCCTGGAGTGTAGGGGAGACCCAGTACTTC. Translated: CAWSVGETQYF.

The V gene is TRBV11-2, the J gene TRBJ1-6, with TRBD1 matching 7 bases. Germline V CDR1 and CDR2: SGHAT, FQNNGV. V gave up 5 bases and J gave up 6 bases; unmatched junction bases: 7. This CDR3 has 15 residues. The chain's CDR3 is CASSQQGGRNSPLHF. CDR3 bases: TGTGCCAGCAGCCAACAAGGGGGCCGTAATTCACCCCTCCACTTT.

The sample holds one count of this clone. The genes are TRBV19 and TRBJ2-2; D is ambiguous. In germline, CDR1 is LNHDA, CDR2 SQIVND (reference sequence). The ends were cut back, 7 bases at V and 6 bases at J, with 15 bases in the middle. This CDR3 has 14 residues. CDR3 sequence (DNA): TGTGCCAGTACCGAAACCAGGTCTCCCGGGGAGCTGTTTTTT. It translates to CASTETRSPGELFF.

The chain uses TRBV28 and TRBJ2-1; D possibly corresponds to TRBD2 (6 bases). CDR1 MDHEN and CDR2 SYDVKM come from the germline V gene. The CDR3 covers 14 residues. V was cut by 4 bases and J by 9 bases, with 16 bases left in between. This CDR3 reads CASSSPVLGGEQFF. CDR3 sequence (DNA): TGTGCCAGCAGTTCCCCCGTTTTGGGAGGTGAGCAGTTCTTC.

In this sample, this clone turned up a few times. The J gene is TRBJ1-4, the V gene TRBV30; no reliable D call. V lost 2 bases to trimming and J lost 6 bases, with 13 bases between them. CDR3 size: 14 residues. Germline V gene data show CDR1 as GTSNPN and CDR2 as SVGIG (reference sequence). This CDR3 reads CAWSRPGGDEKLFF. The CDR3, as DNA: TGTGCCTGGAGTCGCCCCGGAGGCGATGAAAAACTGTTTTTT.

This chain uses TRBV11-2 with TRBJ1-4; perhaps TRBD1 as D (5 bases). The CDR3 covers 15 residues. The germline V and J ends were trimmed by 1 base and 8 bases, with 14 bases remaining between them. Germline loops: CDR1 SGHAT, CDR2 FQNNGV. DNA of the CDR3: TGTGCCAGCAGCTTAGGGGGCATCGGTTTAGAAAAACTGTTTTTT. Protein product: CASSLGGIGLEKLFF.

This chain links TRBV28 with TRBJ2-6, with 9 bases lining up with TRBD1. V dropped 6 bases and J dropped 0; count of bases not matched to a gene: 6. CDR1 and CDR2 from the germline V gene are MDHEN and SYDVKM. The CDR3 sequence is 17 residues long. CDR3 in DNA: TGTGCCAGCAGCCCCGGGACAGGGAACTCTGGGGCCAACGTCCTGACTTTC. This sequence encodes CASSPGTGNSGANVLTF.

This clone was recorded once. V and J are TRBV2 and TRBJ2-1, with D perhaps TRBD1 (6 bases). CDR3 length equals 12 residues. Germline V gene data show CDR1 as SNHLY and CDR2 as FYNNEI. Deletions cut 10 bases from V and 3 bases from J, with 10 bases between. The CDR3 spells CATADSYNEQFF. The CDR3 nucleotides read TGTGCCACCGCGGACAGCTACAATGAGCAGTTCTTC. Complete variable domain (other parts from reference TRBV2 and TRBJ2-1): EPEVTQTPSHQVTQMGQEVILRCVPISNHLYFYWYRQILGQKVEFLVSFYNNEISEKSEIFDDQFSVERPDGSNFTLKIRSTKLEDSAMYFCATADSYNEQFFGPGTRLTVL.

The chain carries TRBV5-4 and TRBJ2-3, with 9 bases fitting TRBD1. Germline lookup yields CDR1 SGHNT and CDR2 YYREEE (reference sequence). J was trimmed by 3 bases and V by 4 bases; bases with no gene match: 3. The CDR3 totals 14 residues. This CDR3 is CASSADRGTDTQYF. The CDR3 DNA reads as TGTGCCAGCAGCGCGGACAGGGGAACAGATACGCAGTATTTT.